Listed here is a single T cell receptor beta chain. The antigen remains unidentified. The data were obtained in a study of cytotoxic CD8 clonotypes in ibrutinib-treated CLL. Turning to the study itself: Once patients had received a median 12 months of treatment, range 6 to 36, response samples were obtained. General observations from the study: Public clonotypes, an uncommon group, contracted or remained stable on treatment. Increased clonality at ibrutinib response gave way to a return toward baseline at progression.

Depths of 1 in 200,000 to 1 in 1 million T cells were the sequencing target. Clones were read by immunoSEQ multiplex PCR, and TCRdb kept only the in-frame ones, dropping some. The sample has tens of thousands of clones, 50% to 70% seen once; the top ten hold roughly 20%. CDR1 and CDR2 from the germline V gene are MNHEY and SVGAGI. Trimming removed 5 bases from V and 0 bases from J, with 11 bases in between. The CDR3 has 15 residues. V is TRBV6-5 and J is TRBJ1-3, with D possibly TRBD1 on 5 matching bases. This sequence originates from a human donor with chronic lymphocytic leukemia. The source material was PBMCs, sampled after 24 months of ibrutinib treatment. CDR3 nucleotide sequence: TGTGCCAGCAGTCGGGACGGCGGCTCTGGAAACACCATATATTTT. It codes for CASSRDGGSGNTIYF.